Presented here are 21 T cell receptor beta chains from one specimen sequenced in a study of blood T cell repertoires in COVID-19. TCRdb keeps only in-frame clones here, not all; method: immunoSEQ multiplex PCR. The table records over 150,000 clones, roughly 83% of them present only once. Material: peripheral blood. The receptors shown here come from a man aged 18 to 29 with active or convalescent COVID-19.

V is TRBV4-3 and J is TRBJ2-2; D uncertain. The germline V gene encodes CDR1 LGHNA and CDR2 YSLEER. CDR3 length equals 14 residues. V was trimmed by 1 base and J by 4 bases, leaving 7 bases between them. The CDR3 region is CASSQGGATGELFF. The CDR3 region has the DNA TGCGCCAGCAGCCAAGGCGGCGCCACCGGGGAGCTGTTTTTT.

The V gene is TRBV13, the J gene TRBJ2-7; TRBD1 matches at 9 bases. Per the germline V gene, CDR1 is PRHDT and CDR2 is FYEKMQ (reference sequence). The CDR3 extends over 15 amino acids. V lost 3 bases and J lost 4; bases outside the gene matches: 7. CDR3 DNA sequence: TGTGCCAGCAGCTTTCGGGGACAGGGTACGTACGAGCAGTACTTC. As protein: CASSFRGQGTYEQYF. Complete variable domain (other parts from reference TRBV13 and TRBJ2-7): AAGVIQSPRHLIKEKRETATLKCYPIPRHDTVYWYQQGPGQDPQFLISFYEKMQSDKGSIPDRFSAQQFSDYHSELNMSSLELGDSALYFCASSFRGQGTYEQYFGPGTRLTVT.

The rearrangement uses TRBV20-1 and TRBJ1-1, with D unresolved. Germline assignment: CDR1 DFQATT and CDR2 SNEGSKA (reference sequence). V was pared by 1 base and J by 4 bases, with 4 bases between. The CDR3 is made up of 11 amino acids. CDR3 nucleotides: TGCAGTGCTAGAGTGCGCACTGAAGCTTTCTTT. This gives the protein CSARVRTEAFF.

The chain is built from TRBV10-3 and TRBJ1-2, with D possibly matching TRBD1 (5 bases). CDR1 is ENHRY, CDR2 SYGVKD, per germline. The CDR3 is made up of 15 amino acids. V was clipped by 1 base and J by 4 bases, with 13 bases between them. The CDR3 protein is CAISEWSQASYGYTF. The CDR3 region has the DNA TGTGCCATCAGTGAGTGGTCACAGGCATCCTATGGCTACACCTTC.

This rearrangement joins TRBV19 to TRBJ1-4, with D perhaps matching TRBD1 (5 bases). CDR3 size: 16 residues. Germline V lookup: CDR1 LNHDA, CDR2 SQIVND (reference sequence). The ends were cut back, 0 bases at V and 0 bases at J, with 8 bases in the middle. In DNA form, the CDR3 reads TGTGCCAGTAGTATAGATGACAGTTCAACTAATGAAAAACTGTTTTTT. Protein sequence: CASSIDDSSTNEKLFF.

The chain has TRBV7-2 and TRBJ1-2; D gene unclear. Trimming pared 3 bases from V and 1 base from J, leaving 15 bases between. Germline V CDR1 and CDR2: SGHTA, FQGNSA. CDR3 length equals 16 residues. CDR3 sequence: CASSLGHAKVNYGYTF. The CDR3 coding sequence is TGTGCCAGCAGCTTGGGCCACGCAAAGGTTAACTATGGCTACACCTTC.

The chain has TRBV2 and TRBJ1-2, with 7 bases identical to TRBD1. The CDR3 totals 13 residues. With 6 bases clipped from V and 6 bases from J, the junction kept 7 bases outside the gene matches. The germline V gene encodes CDR1 SNHLY and CDR2 FYNNEI. The chain's CDR3 is CASRGGMENGYTF. The CDR3 nucleotides read TGTGCCAGCAGAGGGGGCATGGAAAATGGCTACACCTTC.

V gene TRBV4-2 combines with J gene TRBJ2-7; 13 bases agree with TRBD2. The germline CDR1 and CDR2 sequences are LGHNA and YNFKEQ. This CDR3 region has 17 residues. V lost 3 bases, J lost 7 bases, and 12 bases stayed unmatched. CDR3 nucleotides: TGTGCCAGCAGCCACGACCAACTAGCGGGAGGGCCGTTTGAGCAGTACTTC. It is translated as CASSHDQLAGGPFEQYF.

The chain carries TRBV18 and TRBJ1-1; the match to TRBD1 covers 9 bases. Germline CDR1 KGHSH, CDR2 LQKENI. The CDR3 sequence is 17 residues long. V dropped 1 base and J dropped 1; count of bases not matched to a gene: 7. The CDR3 region has the DNA TGTGCCAGCTCACCACGAGGGACAGGGAGCACGAACACTGAAGCTTTCTTT. This sequence encodes CASSPRGTGSTNTEAFF.

This chain connects TRBV2 to TRBJ2-7; 7 bases fit TRBD2. The V and J ends lost 7 bases and 3 bases, in that order; junction bases with no gene match: 6. Germline V lookup: CDR1 SNHLY, CDR2 FYNNEI. The CDR3 has 13 amino acids. CDR3 region: CASIRERGYEQYF. CDR3 sequence (DNA): TGTGCCAGCATACGCGAGCGGGGCTACGAGCAGTACTTC.

The genes are TRBV6-5 and TRBJ1-1; 7 positions agree with TRBD1. The CDR3 is made up of 14 amino acids. CDR1 is MNHEY, CDR2 SVGAGI, per germline. The junction had 6 bases not matched to a gene; V was cut back by 2 bases and J by 6 bases. The CDR3 coding sequence is TGTGCCAGCAGTTACCGCAGGGGGTTGCCTGAAGCTTTCTTT. It encodes CASSYRRGLPEAFF.

The chain has TRBV6-5 and TRBJ1-1; D gene ambiguous. V lost 7 bases to trimming and J lost 10 bases, with 13 bases between them. CDR1 MNHEY and CDR2 SVGAGI come from the germline V gene. The CDR3 spans 11 residues. CDR3 protein: CASIRTGRAFF. The DNA for the CDR3 is TGTGCCAGCATCAGGACCGGGAGAGCTTTCTTT.

This chain uses TRBV10-2 with TRBJ2-3, with 11 bases fitting TRBD2. Germline CDR1 and CDR2: WSHSY and SAAADI. Trimming cost V 6 bases and J 1 base; bases outside gene matches: 3. The CDR3 loop spans 15 amino acids. The CDR3 sequence: CASSETSGGTDTQYF. The CDR3 DNA reads as TGCGCCAGCAGCGAGACTAGCGGGGGCACAGATACGCAGTATTTT.

This sequence joins TRBV18 and TRBJ1-4; D is perhaps TRBD1 (6 bases). This CDR3 spans 14 amino acids. Trimming cost V 6 bases and J 8 bases, with 16 bases left between them. The germline V gene encodes CDR1 KGHSH and CDR2 LQKENI. CDR3 amino acids: CASSHGQNNEKLFF. CDR3 nucleotide sequence: TGTGCCAGCTCCCATGGACAGAACAACGAAAAACTGTTTTTT.

The chain is built from TRBV6-1 and TRBJ1-2; D is uncertain. V gave up 2 bases and J gave up 4 bases, with 17 bases separating them. Germline CDR1 MNHNS, CDR2 SASEGT. The CDR3 covers 16 residues. CDR3 loop: CASSELVGGSRYGYTF. In DNA form, the CDR3 reads TGTGCCAGCAGTGAATTGGTGGGAGGGAGTCGCTATGGCTACACCTTC.

The chain uses TRBV7-8 and TRBJ2-3, with D tentatively TRBD1 (6 bases). Between the trimmed V and J ends, which lost 3 bases and 5 bases, there was a span of 12 bases. CDR1 is SGHVS, CDR2 FQNEAQ, per germline. This CDR3 has 14 amino acids. The CDR3 DNA follows: TGTGCCAGCAGCTTCCGGACAGCACAAGATACGCAGTATTTT. It yields the protein CASSFRTAQDTQYF.

The rearrangement links TRBV5-1 to TRBJ2-3, with D tentatively TRBD1 (6 bases). This CDR3 has 16 residues. Germline lookup yields CDR1 SGHRS and CDR2 YFSETQ. V lost 4 bases and J 5 bases, leaving 20 bases between the germline ends. The CDR3 sequence: CASSPAGDTPEDTQYF. Here the CDR3 DNA reads TGCGCCAGCAGCCCTGCTGGGGACACTCCTGAAGATACGCAGTATTTT.

The genes are TRBV7-6 and TRBJ1-2; the D gene is possibly TRBD1 (5 bases). Between the trimmed V and J ends, which lost 5 bases and 5 bases, there was a span of 6 bases. In germline, CDR1 is SGHVS, CDR2 FNYEAQ. The CDR3 runs 11 residues. CDR3 bases: TGTGCCAGCAGCGCAGGGTATGGCTACACCTTC. Translating it yields CASSAGYGYTF.

V gene TRBV27 combines with J gene TRBJ2-3; 10 nucleotides line up with TRBD2. Germline lookup yields CDR1 MNHEY and CDR2 SMNVEV (reference sequence). The CDR3 has 16 amino acids. V lost 3 bases and J lost 4; bases outside the gene matches: 7. DNA of the CDR3: TGTGCCAGCAGTTTTCACCTAGCGGGGGTTCCAGATACGCAGTATTTT. Translation gives CASSFHLAGVPDTQYF.

The V call is TRBV10-3, the J call TRBJ2-7; no firm D call. This CDR3 has 14 amino acids. CDR1 and CDR2 from the germline V gene are ENHRY and SYGVKD. Trimming left V 3 bases short and J 1 base short, with 10 bases between. The CDR3: CAISESQVSYEQYF. For the CDR3, the DNA is TGTGCCATCAGTGAAAGCCAGGTGTCCTACGAGCAGTACTTC.

The chain combines TRBV5-1 with TRBJ2-1; possible D gene TRBD1, 6 bases. V lost 2 bases, J lost 7 bases, and 7 bases lay in between. This CDR3 spans 12 amino acids. In germline, CDR1 is SGHRS, CDR2 YFSETQ. The CDR3 here is CASSFGQNEQFF. CDR3 in DNA: TGCGCCAGCAGCTTTGGACAGAATGAGCAGTTCTTC.